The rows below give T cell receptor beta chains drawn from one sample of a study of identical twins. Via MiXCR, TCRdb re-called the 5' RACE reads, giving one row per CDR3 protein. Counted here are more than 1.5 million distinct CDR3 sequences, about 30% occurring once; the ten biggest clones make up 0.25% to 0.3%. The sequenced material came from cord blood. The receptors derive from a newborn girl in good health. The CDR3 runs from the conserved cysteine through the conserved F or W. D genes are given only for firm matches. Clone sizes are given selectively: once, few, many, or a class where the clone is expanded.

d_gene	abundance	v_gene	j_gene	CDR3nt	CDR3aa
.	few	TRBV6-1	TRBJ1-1	TGTGCCAGCTCTACATCCTGGGGACGGGATGAAGCTTTCTTT	CASSTSWGRDEAFF
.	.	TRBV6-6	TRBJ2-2	TGTGCCACCAAGGCGAACACCGGGGAGCTGTTTTTT	CATKANTGELFF
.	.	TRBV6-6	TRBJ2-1	TGTGCCAGCAGTTATGGGGGAAGAGCCTACAATGAGCAGTTCTTC	CASSYGGRAYNEQFF
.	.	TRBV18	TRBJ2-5	TGTGCCAGCTCAGGACTACTCCAAGAGACCCAGTACTTC	CASSGLLQETQYF
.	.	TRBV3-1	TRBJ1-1	TGTGCCAGCAGCCAAGAAATCAGTTACACTGAAGCTTTCTTT	CASSQEISYTEAFF
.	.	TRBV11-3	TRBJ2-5	TGTGCCAGCAGCTCGCGACAGAGGGCCCAAGAGACCCAGTACTTC	CASSSRQRAQETQYF
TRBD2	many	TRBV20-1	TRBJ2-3	TGCAGTGCTACGCCTAGCGGGGCTTACACAGATACGCAGTATTTT	CSATPSGAYTDTQYF
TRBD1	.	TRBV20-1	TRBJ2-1	TGCAGTGCCAACACTGGGACAGGGGGCAATGAGCAGTTCTTC	CSANTGTGGNEQFF
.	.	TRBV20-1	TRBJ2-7	TGCAGTGCTAGAGATTTCTCGGGGGGCTTTACCCACGAGCAGTACTTC	CSARDFSGGFTHEQYF
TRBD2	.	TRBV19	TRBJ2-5	TGTGCCAGTAGTATAGCTAGCGGGGGGCGGAACAATGAGCAGTACTTC	CASSIASGGRNNEQYF
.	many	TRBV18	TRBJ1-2	TGTGCCAGCAGTCCGCAGGGACTCTATGGCTACACCTTC	CASSPQGLYGYTF
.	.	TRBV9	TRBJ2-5	TGTGCCAGCAGTTTGGGGAACGGTCGGGCAGAGACCCAGTACTTC	CASSLGNGRAETQYF